What follows are 22 T cell receptor beta chains derived from one specimen sequenced in a study of cytomegalovirus exposure and HLA in healthy donors. Amplification used 60 Vbeta primers and 13 Jbeta primers. Sequenced by immunoSEQ multiplex PCR; TCRdb stores in-frame clones only, minus some. The sample includes around 120,000 clones, about 70% seen only once; the top ten take around 3.9%. Material for sequencing was PBMCs. These receptors were obtained from a woman between 35 and 50 years old in good health and CMV-seronegative.

This sequence joins TRBV18 and TRBJ2-2; TRBD2 matches at 9 bases. CDR3 length: 16 residues. Germline-derived CDR1 and CDR2 are KGHSH and LQKENI. J was trimmed by 0 bases and V by 2 bases; bases with no gene match: 1. In DNA, the CDR3 is TGTGCCAGCTCACCAGCTAGCGGGGCGAACACCGGGGAGCTGTTTTTT. Protein: CASSPASGANTGELFF. The whole variable domain, filled in from reference TRBV18 and TRBJ2-2, reads NAGVMQNPRHLVRRRGQEARLRCSPMKGHSHVYWYRQLPEEGLKFMVYLQKENIIDESGMPKERFSAEFPKEGPSILRIQQVVRGDSAAYFCASSPASGANTGELFFGEGSRLTVL.

The chain links TRBV5-6 to TRBJ2-1; weak D call: TRBD1 (6 bases). CDR3 size: 13 residues. In germline, CDR1 is SGHDT, CDR2 YYEEEE. V was clipped by 2 bases and J by 10 bases, with 13 bases between them. CDR3 in amino acids: CASSLLSTGEQFF. The CDR3 nucleotides are TGTGCCAGCAGCTTATTGTCTACAGGGGAGCAGTTCTTC.

This sequence joins TRBV6-4 and TRBJ2-3, with TRBD2 identical over 8 bases. The CDR3 spans 16 residues. J lost 1 base, V lost 4 bases, and 7 bases had no gene match. CDR1 MRHNA and CDR2 SNTAGT come from the germline V gene. DNA for the CDR3: TGTGCCAGCAGTGTCGAGGCTAGCGGGCGCACAGATACGCAGTATTTT. It yields the protein CASSVEASGRTDTQYF.

The CDR3 coding sequence is TGTGCCAGCAGTTTATCGGGCGGGAACTATGGCTACACCTTC. Translation: CASSLSGGNYGYTF. The chain couples TRBV28 to TRBJ1-2; D remains unclear. This CDR3 region has 14 residues. Germline V gives CDR1 MDHEN, CDR2 SYDVKM. Trimming left V 1 base short and J 2 bases short, with 8 bases between.

This chain joins TRBV5-1 and TRBJ2-3; 9 bases match TRBD2. The CDR3 contains 15 residues. The junction had 3 bases not matched to a gene; V was cut back by 0 bases and J by 4 bases. Germline V gene data show CDR1 as SGHRS and CDR2 as YFSETQ. CDR3 amino acids: CASSLAAGGADTQYF. CDR3 nucleotide sequence: TGCGCCAGCAGCTTGGCGGCGGGAGGGGCAGATACGCAGTATTTT.

The rearrangement uses TRBV28 and TRBJ1-5, with D unclear. This CDR3 is 13 amino acids long. Germline V CDR1 and CDR2: MDHEN, SYDVKM. The ends were cut back, 2 bases at V and 7 bases at J, with 9 bases in the middle. The CDR3 DNA reads TGTGCCAGCAGTTTAGTCGGCGGGCAGCCCCAGCATTTT. Protein: CASSLVGGQPQHF.

This clone appeared a few times. The chain recombines TRBV6-1 with TRBJ1-5; no clear D gene. The CDR3 has 13 amino acids. Germline lookup yields CDR1 MNHNS and CDR2 SASEGT. V dropped 4 bases and J dropped 0 bases, with 4 bases sitting between them. CDR3 sequence (DNA): TGTGCCAGCAGTGTTAATAGCAATCAGCCCCAGCATTTT. Amino acids: CASSVNSNQPQHF.

The rearrangement joins TRBV6-6 to TRBJ1-1; tentative D call: TRBD1 (6 bases). V dropped 6 bases and J dropped 7 bases, with 18 bases sitting between them. Germline CDR1 MNHNY, CDR2 SVGAGI (reference sequence). CDR3 length: 14 amino acids. The CDR3 here is CASRYRTAKLEAFF. The DNA for the CDR3 is TGTGCCAGCAGATACCGGACAGCGAAACTTGAAGCTTTCTTT.

The chain carries TRBV6-1 and TRBJ1-1, with 7 bases aligning to TRBD1. CDR3 length equals 12 residues. CDR1 and CDR2 (germline): MNHNS, SASEGT. V lost 5 bases to trimming and J lost 6 bases; unmatched junction nucleotides: 3. CDR3 protein: CASSWGQSEAFF. The CDR3 nucleotides read TGTGCCAGCAGTTGGGGACAGTCTGAAGCTTTCTTT.

The rearrangement joins TRBV18 to TRBJ1-2; 8 bases fit TRBD1. Germline assignment: CDR1 KGHSH and CDR2 LQKENI. Trimming at V came to 4 bases and at J to 0 bases, leaving 10 bases not matched to a gene. CDR3 length: 17 residues. CDR3 residues: CASSQNKGTGSNYGYTF. The CDR3 region has the DNA TGTGCCAGCTCACAAAACAAGGGGACAGGTTCTAACTATGGCTACACCTTC.

In the case of this clone: One end of the junction is discordant with germline, which a read error may explain. This chain joins TRBV12-5 and TRBJ2-1; 7 positions match TRBD2. Germline V gene sequence: CDR1 LGHNT, CDR2 FRNRAP. CDR3 length: 15 residues. The CDR3 sequence is CAGGLPQVTSDEQFF. CDR3 bases: TGTGCTGGTGGTTTGCCACAAGTAACTAGCGATGAGCAGTTCTTC.

This clone was picked up a small number of times. The chain couples TRBV6-1 to TRBJ2-7; a weak D match, TRBD1 (6 bases). V lost 1 base, J lost 4 bases, and 11 bases lay in between. This CDR3 spans 14 amino acids. Germline CDR1 and CDR2: MNHNS and SASEGT. In nucleotides, the CDR3 is TGTGCCAGCAGTGAAGGAGGACAGCAGTACGAGCAGTACTTC. Protein product: CASSEGGQQYEQYF.

The chain is built from TRBV29-1 and TRBJ1-5, with D possibly TRBD1 on 6 matching bases. The CDR3 sequence is 14 residues long. Trimming stripped 4 bases from V and 4 bases from J, with 14 bases between. Germline V gene lookup returns CDR1 SQVTM and CDR2 ANQGSEA. Written as DNA, the CDR3 is TGCAGCGTTGGACCCGGGGGGCCGAATCAGCCCCAGCATTTT. Protein product: CSVGPGGPNQPQHF.

The chain carries TRBV7-9 and TRBJ2-1, with D maybe TRBD1 (6 bases). Germline loops: CDR1 SEHNR, CDR2 FQNEAQ (reference sequence). V was pared by 5 bases and J by 0 bases, with 11 bases between. The CDR3 length is 15 residues. The CDR3 sequence is CASSHDRSSYNEQFF. CDR3 coding DNA: TGTGCCAGCAGCCACGACAGGAGCTCCTACAATGAGCAGTTCTTC.

This clone was found once. This chain uses TRBV7-2 with TRBJ2-7, with 10 bases identical to TRBD2. The CDR3 extends over 16 amino acids. V was pared by 6 bases and J by 3 bases, with 11 bases of the junction left unmatched. Germline loops: CDR1 SGHTA, CDR2 FQGNSA. This CDR3 reads CASSDRGLAQLYEQYF. CDR3 DNA: TGTGCCAGCAGTGATAGGGGACTAGCGCAGCTCTACGAGCAGTACTTC.

This clone was recorded a few times. At one boundary the junction diverges from the germline segment, which might be a read error. The rearrangement joins TRBV7-9 to TRBJ2-5; TRBD2 aligns across 8 bases. CDR3 size: 16 residues. Germline CDR1 SEHNR, CDR2 FQNEAQ (reference sequence). DNA for the CDR3: TGTTCCAGCAGCCCGCCGCTAGCGGGCCCACAAGAGACCCAGTACTTC. Protein: CSSSPPLAGPQETQYF.

The CDR3 loop reads CASGTENTEAFF. CDR3 DNA sequence: TGTGCCAGCGGGACAGAGAACACTGAAGCTTTCTTT. J is TRBJ1-1 and V is TRBV21-1; TRBD1 is taken as the D call from the table, unchecked against the DNA. TRBV21-1 is a pseudogene segment. CDR3 length equals 12 residues.

In its sample, this clone was seen a few times. This chain connects TRBV14 to TRBJ1-1; TRBD1 matches 7 bases. This CDR3 region has 18 residues. The germline V gene encodes CDR1 SGHDN and CDR2 FVKESK. J gave up 5 bases and V 0 bases, and 15 bases lay outside the gene matches. The CDR3 coding sequence is TGTGCCAGCAGCCAAGATCCGGTTACGTCAGGGGGAAGGACTGAAGCTTTCTTT. Translation: CASSQDPVTSGGRTEAFF. The full variable domain, with the rest looked up from reference TRBV14 and TRBJ1-1, is EAGVTQFPSHSVIEKGQTVTLRCDPISGHDNLYWYRRVMGKEIKFLLHFVKESKQDESGMPNNRFLAERTGGTYSTLKVQPAELEDSGVYFCASSQDPVTSGGRTEAFFGQGTRLTVV.

This sequence joins TRBV5-4 and TRBJ1-1; possibly TRBD1 for D (5 bases). The germline V and J ends were trimmed by 1 base and 7 bases, with 17 bases remaining between them. CDR1 SGHNT and CDR2 YYREEE come from the germline V gene (reference sequence). This CDR3 comprises 15 residues. The CDR3 bases are TGTGCCAGCAGCTTGTGGGGCAGGGTTGATGATGAAGCTTTCTTT. Its translation: CASSLWGRVDDEAFF. The full variable domain, completed using reference TRBV5-4 and TRBJ1-1, is ETGVTQSPTHLIKTRGQQVTLRCSSQSGHNTVSWYQQALGQGPQFIFQYYREEENGRGNFPPRFSGLQFPNYSSELNVNALELDDSALYLCASSLWGRVDDEAFFGQGTRLTVV.

CDR3 in amino acids: CASSPGLPYEQYF. In DNA form, the CDR3 reads TGTGCCAGCTCACCGGGCTTACCCTACGAGCAGTACTTC. The chain couples TRBV18 to TRBJ2-5; the D is unclear. The DNA end lines up better with TRBJ2-7; the J call may be wrong. The CDR3 is 13 residues long. Per the germline V gene, CDR1 is KGHSH and CDR2 is LQKENI.

The genes are TRBV23-1 and TRBJ2-5; D may be TRBD2 (7 bases). TRBV23-1 is flagged as an ORF with uncertain function. CDR3 size: 16 residues. Trimming removed 7 bases at V and 4 bases at J, with 22 bases between. The CDR3 bases are TGCGCCAGCACCCCGGGGAGGGGGGAGTTGCGAGAGACCCAGTACTTC. It specifies CASTPGRGELRETQYF.

CDR3 DNA sequence: TGTGCCAGCAGCAAATGGAGCAGGAACACCGGGGAGCTGTTTTTT. Residues: CASSKWSRNTGELFF. The chain combines TRBV21-1 with TRBJ2-2; the table's D call of TRBD2 was not tested on the DNA. TRBV21-1 is deemed a pseudogene. CDR3 size: 15 residues.